These 25 T cell receptor beta chains were all obtained from the same sample, sequenced in a study of T cells in Graves' hyperthyroidism and ophthalmopathy (dated by TCRdb to the late 2010s). Library prep was done by multiplex PCR. These reads were obtained on an Illumina HiSeq 2000. The TCR beta CDR3 regions were amplified from the RNA transcripts. A first-round RT-PCR of the TCR CDR3 used the HTBI primer set with the Qiagen OneStep RT-PCR kit. TCRdb passed the public sequencing reads through fastp at Q25 and MiXCR, retaining productive beta sequences. Every distinct CDR3 protein forms one entry, paired with its most common genes and DNA. Recorded for this sample are 550,000 to 700,000 distinct CDR3 sequences; about 15% of them occurred a single time. The top ten constitute roughly 4.3% of the sample. The sample was blood. The receptor set was obtained from a woman aged 40 to 50 with Graves' ophthalmopathy.

In its sample, this clonotype was seen many times. The chain joins TRBV12-3 or TRBV12-4 to TRBJ2-2; D not resolved. Trimming left V 3 bases short and J 6 bases short, with 11 bases between. The CDR3 has 14 residues. This chain's CDR3 is CASSFYISPGELFF. CDR3 coding DNA: TGTGCCAGCAGTTTTTATATTTCTCCCGGGGAGCTGTTTTTT.

This clonotype was seen many times. The chain carries TRBV20-1 and TRBJ2-7; D perhaps matches TRBD2 (6 bases). The CDR3 covers 15 residues. Looked up from germline, CDR1 is DFQATT and CDR2 is SNEGSKA (reference sequence). Trimming pared 3 bases from V and 0 bases from J, leaving 15 bases between. CDR3 nucleotide sequence: TGCAGTGCTAGTGATGGGAGGAAGGTCTCCTACGAGCAGTACTTC. Protein: CSASDGRKVSYEQYF.

The chain is built from TRBV18 and TRBJ1-2; TRBD1 matches at 12 bases. The J segment lost 3 bases and the V segment lost 2 bases, leaving 4 bases of the junction unmatched. Germline values: CDR1 KGHSH, CDR2 LQKENI. This CDR3 has 16 residues. This CDR3 reads CASSPEGQGAHYGYTF. CDR3 DNA: TGTGCCAGCTCACCAGAGGGACAGGGGGCCCACTATGGCTACACCTTC.

This clonotype has only a few counts. The genes are TRBV20-1 and TRBJ2-7; D gene unclear. Germline V lookup: CDR1 DFQATT, CDR2 SNEGSKA (reference sequence). The CDR3 extends over 14 amino acids. The V and J ends lost 0 bases and 3 bases respectively, with 12 bases between them. CDR3 nucleotides: TGCAGTGCTAGAGAGGTCGGTAGCAGCTACGAGCAGTACTTC. Translating gives CSAREVGSSYEQYF.

This clonotype was found a few times. This sequence joins TRBV7-9 and TRBJ2-5, with TRBD1 matching 7 bases. The CDR3 has 15 residues. V shed 7 bases, J shed 0 bases, and the junction held 8 bases outside the gene matches. Per the germline V gene, CDR1 is SEHNR and CDR2 is FQNEAQ (reference sequence). The CDR3 loop reads CASTQGVYNQETQYF. The DNA for the CDR3 is TGTGCCAGCACGCAGGGGGTCTATAACCAAGAGACCCAGTACTTC.

This clonotype was counted only a few times. This sequence joins TRBV12-3 or TRBV12-4 and TRBJ1-6; 9 bases are a match to TRBD1. The CDR3 has 16 residues. The V gene end was trimmed by 7 bases and the J gene end by 6 bases; junction bases not matched to a gene: 10. CDR3 nucleotides: TGTGCCAGCAAAACAGGGGGCCCGGGAATTAATTCACCCCTCCACTTT. Translating gives CASKTGGPGINSPLHF.

This clonotype was seen ten or more times. V and J are TRBV27 and TRBJ1-2; TRBD1 agrees at 11 bases. The CDR3 is made up of 14 amino acids. Germline CDR1 MNHEY, CDR2 SMNVEV (reference sequence). V lost 5 bases, J lost 9 bases, and 8 bases stayed unmatched. CDR3: CASSPMDRGRSYTF. CDR3 nucleotide sequence: TGTGCCAGCAGTCCCATGGACAGGGGGCGCAGCTACACCTTC.

This clonotype was detected many times. The V call is TRBV12-3 or TRBV12-4, the J call TRBJ1-2; D gene unclear. V dropped 7 bases and J dropped 6 bases, with 15 bases sitting between them. The length of the CDR3 is 13 residues. This chain's CDR3 is CASNLAVGNGYTF. The CDR3 DNA reads as TGTGCCAGCAACCTAGCAGTGGGGAATGGCTACACCTTC.

This clonotype came up many times. The V gene is TRBV29-1, the J gene TRBJ1-5, with D unclear. This CDR3 is 12 amino acids long. The germline gives CDR1 SQVTM, CDR2 ANQGSEA. V lost 0 bases and J lost 6, with 6 bases in between. CDR3 coding DNA: TGCAGCGTTGAAGAAACGGGTCAGCCCCAGCATTTT. Its protein is CSVEETGQPQHF.

This sequence joins TRBV7-2 and TRBJ2-7, with 7 bases lining up with TRBD1. Germline assignment: CDR1 SGHTA and CDR2 FQGNSA. Unmatched junction bases numbered 7, after V lost 4 bases and J lost 1 base. The CDR3 consists of 15 residues. The CDR3 region has the DNA TGTGCCAGCAGCTCTACAGGGGTACAGTCCTACGAGCAGTACTTC. Protein: CASSSTGVQSYEQYF.

The table lists this clonotype with a few counts. V is TRBV9 and J is TRBJ2-7; D gene ambiguous. Trimming pared 0 bases from V and 3 bases from J, leaving 10 bases between. This CDR3 comprises 14 residues. CDR1 is SGDLS and CDR2 is YYNGEE in the germline V gene. CDR3: CASSVGLDLYEQYF. The CDR3 bases are TGTGCCAGCAGCGTAGGTCTGGACCTCTACGAGCAGTACTTC.

This clonotype was recorded a few times. The chain is built from TRBV20-1 and TRBJ1-6, with TRBD1 identical over 9 bases. The junction had 2 bases not matched to a gene; V was cut back by 0 bases and J by 5 bases. Germline V gene lookup returns CDR1 DFQATT and CDR2 SNEGSKA (reference sequence). This CDR3 has 15 residues. The CDR3 reads CSARDGTGNNSPLHF. The CDR3 DNA reads as TGCAGTGCTAGAGACGGGACAGGGAATAATTCACCCCTCCACTTT.

This clonotype has at least ten counts. The chain carries TRBV15 and TRBJ2-2; 7 bases line up with TRBD1. This CDR3 contains 16 residues. With 4 bases clipped from V and 5 bases from J, the junction kept 10 bases outside the gene matches. The germline V gene has CDR1 LNHNV and CDR2 YYDKDF (reference sequence). The CDR3 region has the DNA TGTGCCACCAGCACTGCTGACAGGGATGCGACCGGGGAGCTGTTTTTT. As protein: CATSTADRDATGELFF.

The rearrangement joins TRBV28 to TRBJ1-5; D remains ambiguous. Trimming cost V 3 bases and J 5 bases, with 11 bases left between them. From germline, CDR1 is MDHEN and CDR2 SYDVKM. CDR3 length equals 14 residues. The CDR3 nucleotides read TGTGCCAGCAGTTTTGAGCCGGCGGATCAGCCCCAGCATTTT. This encodes CASSFEPADQPQHF.

This clonotype was counted many times. The V gene is TRBV6-5, the J gene TRBJ2-5; a possible D gene is TRBD1 (6 bases). The CDR3 is 13 amino acids. Germline CDR1 reads MNHEY; CDR2 reads SVGAGI. Trimming stripped 2 bases from V and 7 bases from J, with 11 bases between. CDR3 region: CASSYPGAATQYF. DNA of the CDR3: TGTGCCAGCAGTTACCCAGGGGCGGCGACCCAGTACTTC.

This clonotype was recorded many times. The genes are TRBV7-9 and TRBJ1-1; a weak D match, TRBD1 (5 bases). The CDR3 is 12 residues long. CDR1 is SEHNR and CDR2 is FQNEAQ in the germline V gene (reference sequence). The ends were cut back, 3 bases at V and 11 bases at J, with 13 bases in the middle. The CDR3 protein is CASSLWRGAAFF. CDR3 DNA: TGTGCCAGCAGCTTGTGGAGGGGTGCGGCTTTCTTT.

This sequence joins TRBV4-1 and TRBJ2-7; D may correspond to TRBD1 or TRBD2 (6 bases each). CDR1 is MGHRA and CDR2 is YSYEKL in the germline V gene. CDR3 size: 15 residues. The V and J ends lost 0 bases and 3 bases respectively, with 12 bases between them. The CDR3 protein is CASSQDGGGGYEQYF. CDR3 coding DNA: TGCGCCAGCAGCCAAGATGGAGGGGGTGGCTACGAGCAGTACTTC.

This clonotype was found many times. The chain has TRBV6-5 and TRBJ1-1, with D hard to call. The CDR3 length is 15 residues. Trimming pared 5 bases from V and 2 bases from J, leaving 15 bases between. The V gene's germline CDR1 is MNHEY and CDR2 SVGAGI. CDR3 loop: CASSRDTAVNTEAFF. The CDR3 nucleotides are TGTGCCAGCAGTAGGGATACAGCCGTTAACACTGAAGCTTTCTTT.

Ten or more counts support this clonotype. This could be a read error, since a much larger clone is one nucleotide away. The V gene is TRBV7-8, the J gene TRBJ1-1; no clear D. V lost 5 bases, J lost 1 base, and 14 bases lay in between. The CDR3 runs 15 residues. CDR1 and CDR2 from the germline V gene are SGHVS and FQNEAQ. The CDR3 sequence: CASSLMGMKNTEAFF. CDR3 DNA sequence: TGTGCCAGCAGCCTAATGGGGATGAAGAACACTGAAGCTTTCTTT.

This clonotype was detected ten times or more. The chain couples TRBV12-3 or TRBV12-4 to TRBJ1-5, with a possible D match to TRBD1 (6 bases). Deletions cut 6 bases from V and 5 bases from J, with 11 bases between. This CDR3 region has 13 residues. In DNA, the CDR3 is TGTGCCAGCAGGCAGGGGCAGTATCAGCCCCAGCATTTT. It encodes CASRQGQYQPQHF.

The V call is TRBV18, the J call TRBJ2-7; D not certain. V was shortened by 4 bases and J by 3 bases, with 10 bases between the two germline ends. This CDR3 contains 13 residues. Looked up from germline, CDR1 is KGHSH and CDR2 is LQKENI. The CDR3 here is CASSRSGVYEQYF. CDR3 nucleotides: TGTGCCAGCTCACGTTCTGGAGTCTACGAGCAGTACTTC.

V and J are TRBV2 and TRBJ2-7; TRBD1 is a possible D gene (6 bases). CDR1 SNHLY and CDR2 FYNNEI come from the germline V gene. The CDR3 is made up of 15 amino acids. V was shortened by 2 bases and J by 0 bases, with 11 bases between the two germline ends. This chain's CDR3 is CASSEFGTSSYEQYF. CDR3 nucleotide sequence: TGTGCCAGCAGTGAATTCGGGACAAGCTCCTACGAGCAGTACTTC.

This clonotype has at least ten counts. The chain recombines TRBV12-3 or TRBV12-4 with TRBJ1-1, with a tentative D call TRBD1 (5 bases). V was trimmed by 6 bases and J by 0 bases, leaving 11 bases between them. The CDR3 is 14 residues long. This CDR3 is CASRGRTVNTEAFF. DNA of the CDR3: TGTGCCAGCAGGGGACGGACGGTGAACACTGAAGCTTTCTTT.

V is TRBV12-3 or TRBV12-4 and J is TRBJ2-5; possibly TRBD1 or TRBD2 for D (6 bases each). The CDR3 is 14 amino acids. The ends were cut back, 6 bases at V and 5 bases at J, with 16 bases in the middle. CDR3 nucleotides: TGTGCCAGCAGAGACACTAAGGGGGGTGAGACCCAGTACTTC. This sequence encodes CASRDTKGGETQYF.

At least ten counts were recorded for this clonotype. The rearrangement joins TRBV30 to TRBJ2-7; 7 bases map to TRBD2. CDR1 is GTSNPN and CDR2 is SVGIG in the germline V gene (reference sequence). The CDR3 is made up of 13 amino acids. Trimming at V came to 7 bases and at J to 2 bases, leaving 8 bases not matched to a gene. The CDR3 DNA follows: TGTGCCTCTGACGGGGGGAATCCCTACGAGCAGTACTTC. As protein: CASDGGNPYEQYF.